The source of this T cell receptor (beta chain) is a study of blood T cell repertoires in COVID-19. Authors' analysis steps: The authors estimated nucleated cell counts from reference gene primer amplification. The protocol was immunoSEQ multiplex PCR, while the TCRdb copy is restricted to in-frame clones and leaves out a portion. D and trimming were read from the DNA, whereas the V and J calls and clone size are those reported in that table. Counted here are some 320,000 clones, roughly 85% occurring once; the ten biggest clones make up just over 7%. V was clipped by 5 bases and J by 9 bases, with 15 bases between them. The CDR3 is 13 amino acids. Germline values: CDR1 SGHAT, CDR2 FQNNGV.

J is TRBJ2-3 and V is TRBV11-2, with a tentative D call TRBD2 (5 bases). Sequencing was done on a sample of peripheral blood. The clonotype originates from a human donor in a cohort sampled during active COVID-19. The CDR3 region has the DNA TGTGCCAGCAGCCCGGAGGCGGGCCCGACGCAGTATTTT. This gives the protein CASSPEAGPTQYF.